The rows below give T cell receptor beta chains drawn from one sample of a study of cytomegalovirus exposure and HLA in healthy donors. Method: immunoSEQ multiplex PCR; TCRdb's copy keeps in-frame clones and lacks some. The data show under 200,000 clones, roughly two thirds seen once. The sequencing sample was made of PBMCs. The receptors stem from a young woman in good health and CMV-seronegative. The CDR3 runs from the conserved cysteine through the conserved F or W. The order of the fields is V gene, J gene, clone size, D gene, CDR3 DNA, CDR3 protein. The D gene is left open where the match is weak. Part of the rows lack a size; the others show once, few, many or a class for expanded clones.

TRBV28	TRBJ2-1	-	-	TGTGCCAGCAGTTTATATGCCAGATACAATGAGCAGTTCTTC	CASSLYARYNEQFF
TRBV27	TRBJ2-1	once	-	TGTGCCAGCAGTTTATATGGGAGTATAAGCGGCTACAATGAGCAGTTCTTC	CASSLYGSISGYNEQFF
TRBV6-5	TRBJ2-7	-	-	TGTGCCAGCAGTTTTAGTCTGATGCGCGAGCAGTACTTC	CASSFSLMREQYF
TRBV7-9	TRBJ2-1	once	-	TGTGCCAGCAGCTTAGAGCTGTTCTATGAGCAGTTCTTC	CASSLELFYEQFF
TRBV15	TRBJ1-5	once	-	TGTGCCACCAGCAGAGATCTCCGTCAGCCCCAGCATTTT	CATSRDLRQPQHF
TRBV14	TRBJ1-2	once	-	TGTGCCAGCAGCCTACTTTACGGGGGTGGCTACACCTTC	CASSLLYGGGYTF
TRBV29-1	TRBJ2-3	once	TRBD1	TGCAGCGTAAGGACAGGAACGCAGTATTTT	CSVRTGTQYF
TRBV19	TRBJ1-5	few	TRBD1	TGTGCCAGTAGTATAGGACAGGGCCTTCCTCCCCAGCATTTT	CASSIGQGLPPQHF
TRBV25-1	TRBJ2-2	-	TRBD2	TGTGCCAGCAGTATTGGGGCGGGAGGCCCCGGGGAGCTGTTTTTT	CASSIGAGGPGELFF
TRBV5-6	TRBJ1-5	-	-	TGTGCCAGCAGTAATGCCCCCGGTCAGCCCCAGCATTTT	CASSNAPGQPQHF
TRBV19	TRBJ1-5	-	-	TGTGCCAGTAGTATTTCAGGGGAAGGTCAGCCCCAGCATTTT	CASSISGEGQPQHF
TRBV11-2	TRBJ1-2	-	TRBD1	TGTGCCAGCAGCTCGGACAGGGTGGGAGGCTACACCTTC	CASSSDRVGGYTF
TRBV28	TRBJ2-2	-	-	TGTGCCAGCAGTTTGCTGACTAGGGCGGGTACCGGGGAGCTGTTTTTT	CASSLLTRAGTGELFF
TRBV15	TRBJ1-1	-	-	TGTGCCACCAGCAGAGTTGTGAGTCGGGGGGGGGCGGATGAAGCTTTCTTT	CATSRVVSRGGADEAFF
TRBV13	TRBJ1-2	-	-	TGTGCCAGCAGCTTAGGCGGGGTTCCTGGCTACACCTTC	CASSLGGVPGYTF
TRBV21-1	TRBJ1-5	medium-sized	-	TGTGCCAGCAGCAATCCACAGTCAGATCAGCCCCAGCATTTT	CASSNPQSDQPQHF
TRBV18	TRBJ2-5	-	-	TGTGCCAGCTCACCAGACTGGCTAGAGACCCAGTACTTC	CASSPDWLETQYF
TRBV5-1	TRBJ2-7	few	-	TGCGCCAGCGGGGAAGAGGGAGGCGAGCAGTACTTC	CASGEEGGEQYF
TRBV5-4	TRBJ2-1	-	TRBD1	TGTGCCAGCAGCTTGACAGGGGCGACGTACAATGAGCAGTTCTTC	CASSLTGATYNEQFF
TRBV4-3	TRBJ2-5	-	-	TGCGCCAGCAGCCAAGAAAGGGGATGGCGAGAGACCCAGTACTTC	CASSQERGWRETQYF
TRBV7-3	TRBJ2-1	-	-	TGTGCCAGCAGCTCCGCGGAGGGCCACTACAATGAGCAGTTCTTC	CASSSAEGHYNEQFF
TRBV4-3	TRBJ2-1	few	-	TGCGCCAGCAGCCAAGCAAGGACAGAATACAATGAGCAGTTCTTC	CASSQARTEYNEQFF
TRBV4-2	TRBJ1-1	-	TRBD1	TGTGCCAGCAGCCGAGGGGGCCGGTCCCCCGGAGGCACTGAAGCTTTCTTT	CASSRGGRSPGGTEAFF
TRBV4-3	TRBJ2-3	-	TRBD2	TGCGCCAGCAGCCAGGAAACTAGCCCCGGGGGGGCAGATACGCAGTATTTT	CASSQETSPGGADTQYF
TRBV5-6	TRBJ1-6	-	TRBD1	TGTGCCAGCAGCTTGGTTGGGGACAGGGGACTTCATAATTCACCCCTCCACTTT	CASSLVGDRGLHNSPLHF
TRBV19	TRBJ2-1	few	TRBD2	TGTGCCAGTACCGGACTAGCGGGAGCCTCCGAGCAGTTCTTC	CASTGLAGASEQFF
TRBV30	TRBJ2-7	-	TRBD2	TGTGCCTGGAATCGACTAGCGGCCCTGGAGCAGTACTTC	CAWNRLAALEQYF
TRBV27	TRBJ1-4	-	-	TGTGCCAGCAGTCCTCAGCGCTCTGGTAGAAAACTGTTTTTT	CASSPQRSGRKLFF
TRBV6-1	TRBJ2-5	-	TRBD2	TGTGCCAGCAGCGCAATACTAGCGGGGGGGCCTTATGACTTC	CASSAILAGGPYDF